Below are 10 T cell receptor beta chains sequenced from a single sample in a study of T cell therapy after organ transplantation. Their antigens remain unidentified. The data were produced by immunoSEQ multiplex PCR, yet TCRdb's version contains in-frame clones alone and is incomplete. The table has some 48,000 clones, less than 95% seen once. This specimen consisted of CD8+ T cells from blood, obtained before autologous CMV-specific T cell therapy. The receptors here all came from a human patient who had received a solid organ transplant and had CMV disease.

CDR3 region: CASSQNRGLPYEQYF. As DNA, the CDR3 is TGCGCCAGCAGCCAAAACAGGGGGCTCCCCTACGAGCAGTACTTC. This chain connects TRBV4-3 to TRBJ2-7; the match to TRBD1 covers 9 bases. The ends lost 2 bases at V and 2 bases at J; junction bases unmatched: 4. This CDR3 has 15 residues. Germline CDR1 is LGHNA and CDR2 is YSLEER.

The chain joins TRBV5-1 to TRBJ2-7, with no clear D. The germline V gene encodes CDR1 SGHRS and CDR2 YFSETQ. The V and J ends lost 0 bases and 2 bases respectively, with 18 bases between them. The CDR3 loop spans 17 amino acids. Here the CDR3 DNA reads TGCGCCAGCAGCTTGGCGTCAGGACCTCGGTCGGCCTACGAGCAGTACTTC. Its protein product is CASSLASGPRSAYEQYF. The full variable domain, its missing parts supplied by reference TRBV5-1 and TRBJ2-7, is KAGVTQTPRYLIKTRGQQVTLSCSPISGHRSVSWYQQTPGQGLQFLFEYFSETQRNKGNFPGRFSGRQFSNSRSEMNVSTLELGDSALYLCASSLASGPRSAYEQYFGPGTRLTVT.

The chain links TRBV10-3 to TRBJ1-1; D call uncertain. The V gene lost 0 bases and the J gene lost 0 bases, with 8 bases spanning the gap. The CDR3 runs 15 residues. Germline CDR1 ENHRY, CDR2 SYGVKD. CDR3 coding DNA: TGTGCCATCAGTGAGTCGAGTCGAATGAACACTGAAGCTTTCTTT. This encodes CAISESSRMNTEAFF.

This chain uses TRBV2 with TRBJ2-5; 7 bases align to TRBD1. The J segment lost 5 bases and the V segment lost 3 bases, leaving 12 bases of the junction unmatched. Germline V CDR1 and CDR2: SNHLY, FYNNEI. There are 16 residues in the CDR3. In DNA, the CDR3 is TGTGCCAGCAGTGATTTCGTCGGACAGGTCGGGGAGACCCAGTACTTC. Its translation is CASSDFVGQVGETQYF.

The chain has TRBV25-1 and TRBJ1-5; D gene ambiguous. With 2 bases removed from V and 1 base from J, the gap between germline ends came to 6 bases. Germline loops: CDR1 MGHDK, CDR2 SYGVNS. CDR3 length: 14 residues. The CDR3 loop is CASSERASNQPQHF. DNA for the CDR3: TGTGCCAGCAGTGAAAGGGCCAGCAATCAGCCCCAGCATTTT.

This chain links TRBV6-5 with TRBJ1-2; TRBD1 is a possible D gene (5 bases). The CDR3 has 12 residues. The V gene's germline CDR1 is MNHEY and CDR2 SVGAGI. Trimming shortened V by 2 bases and J by 5 bases, and 6 bases separated the two germline ends. The CDR3 nucleotides read TGTGCCAGCAGTTACCAGGGATATGGCTACACCTTC. Protein: CASSYQGYGYTF.

The CDR3, as DNA: TGTGCCAGCACAGGGTCGGGTACTGAAGCTTTCTTT. The encoded protein is CASTGSGTEAFF. V is TRBV9 and J is TRBJ1-1; tentative D call: TRBD1 (5 bases). The CDR3 totals 12 residues. Between the trimmed V and J ends, which lost 6 bases and 5 bases, there was a span of 11 bases. The germline gives CDR1 SGDLS, CDR2 YYNGEE.

The chain is built from TRBV7-9 and TRBJ1-1; TRBD1 matches 10 bases. After removal of 3 bases from V and 5 bases from J, the junction contained 12 bases not matched to a gene. From germline, CDR1 is SEHNR and CDR2 FQNEAQ (reference sequence). This CDR3 region has 17 residues. In nucleotides, the CDR3 is TGTGCCAGCAGCTTGAGGGACAGGGGAGCGTGGAGGACTGAAGCTTTCTTT. Its protein is CASSLRDRGAWRTEAFF.

The chain combines TRBV19 with TRBJ2-2; tentative D call: TRBD1 (5 bases). In germline, CDR1 is LNHDA, CDR2 SQIVND (reference sequence). CDR3 length: 14 amino acids. With 5 bases removed from V and 7 bases from J, the gap between germline ends came to 14 bases. The CDR3 DNA reads TGTGCCAGTAGTGACAGTACCTCAGGCGGGGAGCTGTTTTTT. Translating gives CASSDSTSGGELFF.

V usage is TRBV13 and J usage is TRBJ2-1; 11 bases agree with TRBD2. With V trimmed by 5 bases and J by 7 bases, 4 bases remained unmatched. Germline loops: CDR1 PRHDT, CDR2 FYEKMQ (reference sequence). This CDR3 spans 14 amino acids. The CDR3 region has the DNA TGTGCCAGCAGCCTCACTAGCGGGGGTAATGAGCAGTTCTTC. Its translation is CASSLTSGGNEQFF. The variable domain in full, completed from reference TRBV13 and TRBJ2-1, reads AAGVIQSPRHLIKEKRETATLKCYPIPRHDTVYWYQQGPGQDPQFLISFYEKMQSDKGSIPDRFSAQQFSDYHSELNMSSLELGDSALYFCASSLTSGGNEQFFGPGTRLTVL.